The rows below give T cell receptor beta chains drawn from one sample of a study of blood T cell repertoires in COVID-19. Only in-frame clones appear in the TCRdb table, and some are missing; sequencing was by immunoSEQ multiplex PCR. The sample shows 410,000 or so clones, about nine tenths of them seen only once. The sequencing input was peripheral blood. The receptors were gathered from a woman between 25 and 40 years old with active or convalescent COVID-19. The conserved cysteine and the conserved F or W are not part of the CDR3 here.

V,J,CDR3
TRBV12-2,TRBJ2-7,ASRLPRAGGYEQY
TRBV6-5,TRBJ2-7,ASRAGLADEQY
TRBV5-4,TRBJ2-5,ASTNSGGAGGETQY
TRBV3-1/TRBV3-2,TRBJ1-6,ASSQELIGTGNSPLH
TRBV14,TRBJ2-3,ASSQARQGRTDTQY
TRBV11-2,TRBJ2-5,ASSLTGVQETQY
TRBV7-9,TRBJ1-5,ASSQTTDSNQPQH
TRBV4-1,TRBJ2-1,ASSSKSGSYNEQF
TRBV4-2,TRBJ1-2,ASSQDLNSNYGYT
TRBV18,TRBJ2-3,ASSPGTGLGTDTQY
TRBV11-3,TRBJ2-7,ASSLDAASYEQY
TRBV5-1,TRBJ1-5,ASSLDDRPNQPQH
TRBV27,TRBJ1-6,ASSPRTADNSPLH
TRBV5-1,TRBJ2-7,ASSLFVTGGEQY
TRBV5-6,TRBJ1-2,ASSSPPGYGYT
TRBV10-1,TRBJ1-6,ASTQGSNSPLH